These 22 T cell receptor beta chains were sequenced from one sample in a study of blood T cell repertoires in COVID-19. Only in-frame clones appear in the TCRdb table, and some are missing; sequencing was by immunoSEQ multiplex PCR. The data hold more than 110,000 clones, with roughly four fifths observed a single time. Sequencing was carried out using peripheral blood. The receptors originated from a woman older than 75 in a cohort sampled during active or convalescent COVID-19.

The V gene is TRBV2, the J gene TRBJ2-1; D remains ambiguous. The CDR3 covers 14 residues. V gave up 4 bases and J gave up 3 bases, with 10 bases separating them. In germline, CDR1 is SNHLY, CDR2 FYNNEI. The CDR3 protein is CASSGLSLYNEQFF. CDR3 coding DNA: TGTGCCAGCAGTGGACTGTCCCTCTACAATGAGCAGTTCTTC.

This clone was seen once. The chain recombines TRBV6-2 or TRBV6-3 with TRBJ1-2, with a tentative D call TRBD1 (5 bases). The CDR3 has 15 amino acids. The germline V gene has CDR1 MNHEY and CDR2 SVGEGT. Trimming left V 0 bases short and J 4 bases short, with 12 bases between. The CDR3 nucleotides are TGTGCCAGCAGTTACTCTCCGGGACTCGCCTATGGCTACACCTTC. Protein sequence: CASSYSPGLAYGYTF.

This clone was counted once. The chain has TRBV20-1 and TRBJ1-5; 10 bases map to TRBD1. Germline V gives CDR1 DFQATT, CDR2 SNEGSKA (reference sequence). V shed 3 bases and J 2 bases; nucleotides not matched to a gene: 4. The CDR3 spans 15 residues. CDR3 region: CSASHGTGGNQPQHF. The CDR3 DNA sequence: TGCAGTGCTAGTCATGGGACAGGGGGCAATCAGCCCCAGCATTTT.

The chain employs TRBV18 and TRBJ1-1, with a possible D match to TRBD1 (6 bases). Germline loops: CDR1 KGHSH, CDR2 LQKENI. CDR3 length equals 16 residues. Trimming took 5 bases from V and 4 from J, leaving 20 bases between them. The CDR3 coding sequence is TGTGCCAGCTCAAAGGGGGTTGGCCGGGCCCCCACTGAAGCTTTCTTT. It yields the protein CASSKGVGRAPTEAFF.

The rearrangement links TRBV6-2 or TRBV6-3 to TRBJ2-7, with TRBD2 identical over 9 bases. The V gene end was trimmed by 6 bases and the J gene end by 2 bases; junction bases not matched to a gene: 5. Germline V gene sequence: CDR1 MNHEY, CDR2 SVGEGT. CDR3 length: 14 residues. The CDR3 DNA sequence: TGTGCCAGCAGCAAGACTAGCGGTCCCTACGAGCAGTACGTC. Translated, it gives CASSKTSGPYEQYV.

The chain has TRBV18 and TRBJ2-7, with a possible D match to TRBD1 (6 bases). V lost 3 bases and J 6 bases, leaving 15 bases between the germline ends. Germline loops: CDR1 KGHSH, CDR2 LQKENI. The CDR3 loop spans 14 amino acids. The chain's CDR3 is CASSPQPGQREQYV. The CDR3 bases are TGTGCCAGCTCACCCCAACCGGGACAACGCGAGCAGTACGTC.

The genes are TRBV23-1 and TRBJ2-4; perhaps TRBD2 as D (6 bases). TRBV23-1 is reported as an ORF; its role is uncertain. The CDR3 is made up of 14 amino acids. With 0 bases removed from V and 7 bases from J, the gap between germline ends came to 10 bases. The CDR3 nucleotides are TGCGCCAGCAGTCAATCTCGACGGGGGAACATTCAGTACTTC. This translates into CASSQSRRGNIQYF.

This clone has only a few counts. The chain uses TRBV5-1 and TRBJ1-2; 9 bases are a match to TRBD1. CDR1 and CDR2 from the germline V gene are SGHRS and YFSETQ. The CDR3 covers 15 residues. The V segment lost 0 bases and the J segment 5 bases; nucleotides outside the gene matches: 5. The CDR3 loop is CASSLAGTGPYGYTF. The CDR3 nucleotides read TGCGCCAGCAGCTTGGCTGGGACAGGGCCTTATGGCTACACCTTC.

The chain couples TRBV9 to TRBJ2-2, with 8 bases matching TRBD1. The germline CDR1 and CDR2 sequences are SGDLS and YYNGEE. V trimming: 3 bases; J trimming: 4 bases; junction bases outside the gene matches: 8. There are 16 residues in the CDR3. As DNA, the CDR3 is TGTGCCAGCAGCGGCGGGACAGGACGTAGCACCGGGGAGCTGTTTTTT. Protein product: CASSGGTGRSTGELFF. Drawing the rest from reference TRBV9 and TRBJ2-2, the complete variable domain is DSGVTQTPKHLITATGQRVTLRCSPRSGDLSVYWYQQSLDQGLQFLIQYYNGEERAKGNILERFSAQQFPDLHSELNLSSLELGDSALYFCASSGGTGRSTGELFFGEGSRLTVL.

V usage is TRBV4-1 and J usage is TRBJ1-1, with a possible D match to TRBD1 (6 bases). The CDR3 has 17 amino acids. Trimming left V 2 bases short and J 5 bases short, with 21 bases between. From germline, CDR1 is MGHRA and CDR2 YSYEKL. The CDR3 DNA sequence: TGCGCCAGCAGCCAAAGAACGGACAGTCGTCCTCTGACTGAAGCTTTCTTT. Translated: CASSQRTDSRPLTEAFF.

The rearrangement joins TRBV6-5 to TRBJ2-4, with 12 positions matching TRBD1. V gave up 2 bases and J gave up 5 bases; unmatched junction bases: 4. Germline CDR1 and CDR2: MNHEY and SVGAGI. This CDR3 is built from 16 residues. In nucleotides, the CDR3 is TGTGCCAGCAGTTACACCGGGACAGGGGGCCAAAACATTCAGTACTTC. As protein: CASSYTGTGGQNIQYF.

The chain couples TRBV6-5 to TRBJ1-2, with 10 nucleotides matching TRBD1. J lost 8 bases, V lost 5 bases, and 8 bases had no gene match. The length of the CDR3 is 14 residues. Germline V gene data show CDR1 as MNHEY and CDR2 as SVGAGI. Here the CDR3 DNA reads TGTGCCAGCAGTACGTGGACAGGGGGGTACGGCTACACCTTC. Translating gives CASSTWTGGYGYTF.

V usage is TRBV20-1 and J usage is TRBJ1-1; maybe TRBD1 (5 bases). Per germline, CDR1 DFQATT and CDR2 SNEGSKA (reference sequence). V was clipped by 6 bases and J by 0 bases, with 11 bases between them. The CDR3 is 13 residues long. Written as DNA, the CDR3 is TGCAGTGCGAGTCAGGGCATGAACACTGAAGCTTTCTTT. This sequence encodes CSASQGMNTEAFF.

The genes are TRBV7-2 and TRBJ2-5; 9 nucleotides line up with TRBD1. The length of the CDR3 is 15 residues. Losses at the gene ends were 4 bases for V and 5 bases for J; bases not matched to a gene: 8. Germline values: CDR1 SGHTA, CDR2 FQGNSA. CDR3 nucleotide sequence: TGTGCCAGCAGCTCCCTAGACAGGGGGGGTGAGACCCAGTACTTC. Its translation is CASSSLDRGGETQYF. Filled out from reference TRBV7-2 and TRBJ2-5, the complete variable domain reads GAGVSQSPSNKVTEKGKDVELRCDPISGHTALYWYRQSLGQGLEFLIYFQGNSAPDKSGLPSDRFSAERTGGSVSTLTIQRTQQEDSAVYLCASSSLDRGGETQYFGPGTRLLVL.

This sequence joins TRBV7-2 and TRBJ2-1; D might be TRBD1 (6 bases). The CDR3 spans 15 residues. Germline V gene data show CDR1 as SGHTA and CDR2 as FQGNSA. V lost 1 base, J lost 3 bases, and 10 bases lay in between. CDR3 region: CASSLEGQYYNEQFF. The CDR3 DNA reads as TGTGCCAGCAGCTTAGAAGGACAGTACTACAATGAGCAGTTCTTC.

The V gene is TRBV19, the J gene TRBJ1-5; D remains ambiguous. CDR3 length: 14 amino acids. Trimming pared 5 bases from V and 7 bases from J, leaving 15 bases between. Germline CDR1 reads LNHDA; CDR2 reads SQIVND (reference sequence). CDR3 amino acids: CASSHAQREQPQHF. The CDR3 region has the DNA TGTGCCAGTAGTCACGCTCAGAGGGAGCAGCCCCAGCATTTT.

This clone was recorded many times. The J gene is TRBJ1-3, the V gene TRBV9; D not certain. The CDR3 extends over 13 amino acids. Germline CDR1 and CDR2: SGDLS and YYNGEE. V lost 4 bases and J 0 bases, leaving 5 bases between the germline ends. The CDR3 region has the DNA TGTGCCAGCAGCCGGGACTCTGGAAACACCATATATTTT. This translates into CASSRDSGNTIYF.

The rearrangement joins TRBV4-1 to TRBJ1-2; TRBD1 might be the D (6 bases). The V gene's germline CDR1 is MGHRA and CDR2 YSYEKL. This CDR3 has 17 amino acids. V was cut by 1 base and J by 1 base, with 16 bases left in between. CDR3 DNA: TGCGCCAGCAGCCAAGGTTCTTCGGGACAATTTAACTATGGCTACACCTTC. Its protein is CASSQGSSGQFNYGYTF.

The rearrangement joins TRBV7-2 to TRBJ2-5, with a tentative D call TRBD1 (6 bases). The CDR3 runs to 15 residues. The V gene lost 3 bases and the J gene lost 1 base, with 12 bases spanning the gap. The germline gives CDR1 SGHTA, CDR2 FQGNSA. The CDR3 here is CASSFVGGIQETQYF. In DNA, the CDR3 is TGTGCCAGCAGCTTTGTTGGGGGCATCCAAGAGACCCAGTACTTC. Complete variable domain (other parts from reference TRBV7-2 and TRBJ2-5): GAGVSQSPSNKVTEKGKDVELRCDPISGHTALYWYRQSLGQGLEFLIYFQGNSAPDKSGLPSDRFSAERTGGSVSTLTIQRTQQEDSAVYLCASSFVGGIQETQYFGPGTRLLVL.

V is TRBV6-5 and J is TRBJ1-2; tentatively, D is TRBD1 (5 bases). The germline V gene has CDR1 MNHEY and CDR2 SVGAGI. V lost 2 bases and J 2 bases, leaving 12 bases between the germline ends. This CDR3 comprises 15 residues. CDR3 coding DNA: TGTGCCAGCAGTTACGTCTCAGGGTTGAACTATGGCTACACCTTC. This encodes CASSYVSGLNYGYTF.

The chain recombines TRBV29-1 with TRBJ1-1, with 7 bases aligning to TRBD1. Trimming cost V 3 bases and J 2 bases; bases outside gene matches: 3. The CDR3 has 13 residues. Germline CDR1 is SQVTM and CDR2 is ANQGSEA. In DNA, the CDR3 is TGCAGCGTTGAGGGACAGTATAACACTGAAGCTTTCTTT. Its protein is CSVEGQYNTEAFF.

The gene calls are TRBV28 and TRBJ2-5; D possibly corresponds to TRBD1 (6 bases). CDR3 length: 14 amino acids. The germline CDR1 and CDR2 sequences are MDHEN and SYDVKM. V was cut by 3 bases and J by 4 bases, with 12 bases left in between. Written as DNA, the CDR3 is TGTGCCAGCAGTTTGCCCAGGGGTCGAGAGACCCAGTACTTC. Protein: CASSLPRGRETQYF.